This T cell receptor beta chain was found in a study of T cells after yellow fever vaccination. TCRdb itself ran the 5' RACE reads through MiXCR, one entry per CDR3 protein. Here the sample spans around 70,000 distinct CDR3 sequences, approximately 6.5% being singletons. The sample holds many counts of this clonotype. Its antigen is unknown. Overall study results and limits: Post-booster reappearance was seen for most primary-vaccination clones (around 96% CD4, 75% to 90% CD8).

The sequence was collected from a man aged 18-30 years who received the YFV17D yellow fever vaccine. The sequences come from CD8+ T cells sorted from PBMCs, collected 5 days after the first yellow fever vaccination.

In DNA form, the CDR3 reads TGTGCCAGCACCGGGACAGGGCAATACAATGAGCAGTTCTTC. It specifies CASTGTGQYNEQFF. The rearrangement links TRBV12-3 or TRBV12-4 to TRBJ2-1, with 9 bases lining up with TRBD1. CDR3 length: 14 residues. Unmatched junction bases numbered 5, after V lost 7 bases and J lost 4 bases.